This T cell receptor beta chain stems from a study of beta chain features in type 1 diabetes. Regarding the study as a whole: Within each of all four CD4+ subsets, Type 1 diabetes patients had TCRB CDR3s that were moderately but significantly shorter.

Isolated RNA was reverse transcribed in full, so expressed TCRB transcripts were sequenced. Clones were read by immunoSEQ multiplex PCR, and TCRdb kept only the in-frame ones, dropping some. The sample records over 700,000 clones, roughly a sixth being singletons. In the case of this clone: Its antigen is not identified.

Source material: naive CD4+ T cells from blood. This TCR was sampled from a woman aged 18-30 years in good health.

CDR3 in DNA: TGTGCCAGTAGCAACGTAGCGGGACAAGAGACCCAGTACTTC. Amino acid sequence: CASSNVAGQETQYF. The chain joins TRBV19 to TRBJ2-5; 8 nucleotides align to TRBD2. The CDR3 runs to 14 residues. The germline V gene has CDR1 LNHDA and CDR2 SQIVND (reference sequence). With V trimmed by 6 bases and J by 2 bases, 5 bases remained unmatched.